This record looks at one T cell receptor beta chain sequence and its context. Its antigen is not known. These data come from a study of shared clonotypes between healthy human individuals. General study results and limits: Shared across four donors were around 4.7% of the naive CD4 clonotypes.

A split of CD4+ cells into CD45RA+ naive and CD45RA-negative memory subsets was performed. Sorted-subset replicate PCRs used around 0.2 ug DNA, roughly 28,000 T cell genomes. Produced via immunoSEQ multiplex PCR; TCRdb's table is partial and in-frame only. Seen here are hundreds of thousands of clones, approximately 74% observed once, and the top ten hold less than 2%. V gave up 7 bases and J gave up 2 bases, with 10 bases separating them. The CDR3 consists of 12 residues. CDR1 is SGHRS, CDR2 YFSETQ, per germline. This chain uses TRBV5-1 with TRBJ2-7; D may be TRBD1 or TRBD2 (5 bases each). Sequenced input: memory CD4+ T cells sorted from blood. Stated subset: CD45RA-negative fraction. The clonotype was recovered from a woman under 40 in good health. Written as DNA, the CDR3 is TGCGCCAGCCGGGACGGGCCCTACGAGCAGTACTTC. Its protein is CASRDGPYEQYF.